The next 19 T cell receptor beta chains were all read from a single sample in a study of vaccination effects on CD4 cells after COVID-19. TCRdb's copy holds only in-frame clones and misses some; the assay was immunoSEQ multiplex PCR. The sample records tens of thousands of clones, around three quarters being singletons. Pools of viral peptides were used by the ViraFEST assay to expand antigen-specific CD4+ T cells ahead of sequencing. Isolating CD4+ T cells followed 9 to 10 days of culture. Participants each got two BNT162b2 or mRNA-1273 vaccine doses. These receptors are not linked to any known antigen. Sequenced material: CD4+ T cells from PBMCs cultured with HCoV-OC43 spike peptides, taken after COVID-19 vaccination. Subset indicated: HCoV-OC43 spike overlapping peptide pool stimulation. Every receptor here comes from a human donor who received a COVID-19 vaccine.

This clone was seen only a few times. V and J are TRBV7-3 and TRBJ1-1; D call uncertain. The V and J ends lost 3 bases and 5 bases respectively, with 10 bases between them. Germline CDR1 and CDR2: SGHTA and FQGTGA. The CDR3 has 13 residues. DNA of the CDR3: TGTGCCAGCAGCTTGTCAAGGGAGACTGAAGCTTTCTTT. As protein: CASSLSRETEAFF.

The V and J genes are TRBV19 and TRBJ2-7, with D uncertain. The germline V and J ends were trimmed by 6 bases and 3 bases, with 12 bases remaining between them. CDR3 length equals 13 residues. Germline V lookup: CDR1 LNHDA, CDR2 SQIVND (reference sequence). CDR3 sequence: CASSRLEHYEQYV. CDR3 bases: TGTGCCAGTAGCCGACTGGAACACTACGAGCAGTACGTC.

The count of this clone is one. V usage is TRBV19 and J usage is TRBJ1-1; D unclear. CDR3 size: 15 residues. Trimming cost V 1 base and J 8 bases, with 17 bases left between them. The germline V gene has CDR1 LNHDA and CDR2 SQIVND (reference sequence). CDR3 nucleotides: TGTGCCAGTAGTATAGGGCAGCGACGAGTCATCGAAGCTTTCTTT. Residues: CASSIGQRRVIEAFF.

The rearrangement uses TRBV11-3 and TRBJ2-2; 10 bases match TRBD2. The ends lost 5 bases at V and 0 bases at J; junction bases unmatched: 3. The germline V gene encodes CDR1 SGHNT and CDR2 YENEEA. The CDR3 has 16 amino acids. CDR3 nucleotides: TGTGCCAGCAGCCCGGGACTAGCGTCGAACACCGGGGAGCTGTTTTTT. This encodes CASSPGLASNTGELFF.

Here the CDR3 DNA reads TGTGCCAGCAATCCCCAAGATACGCAGTATTTT. Its protein is CASNPQDTQYF. The chain is built from TRBV6-4 and TRBJ2-3; D uncertain. V gave up 7 bases and J gave up 5 bases, with 7 bases separating them. The length of the CDR3 is 11 residues. Germline V gene lookup returns CDR1 MRHNA and CDR2 SNTAGT.

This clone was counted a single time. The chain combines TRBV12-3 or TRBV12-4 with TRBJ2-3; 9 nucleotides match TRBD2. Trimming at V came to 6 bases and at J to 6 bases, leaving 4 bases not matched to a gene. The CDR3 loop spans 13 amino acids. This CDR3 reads CASRRLAADTQYF. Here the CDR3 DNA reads TGTGCCAGCAGACGACTAGCGGCTGATACGCAGTATTTT.

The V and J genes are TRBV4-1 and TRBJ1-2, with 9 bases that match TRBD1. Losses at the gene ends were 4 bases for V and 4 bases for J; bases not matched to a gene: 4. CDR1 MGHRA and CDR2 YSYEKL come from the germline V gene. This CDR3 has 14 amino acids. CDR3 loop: CASSPTGGGYGYTF. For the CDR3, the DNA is TGCGCCAGCAGCCCCACAGGGGGCGGCTATGGCTACACCTTC.

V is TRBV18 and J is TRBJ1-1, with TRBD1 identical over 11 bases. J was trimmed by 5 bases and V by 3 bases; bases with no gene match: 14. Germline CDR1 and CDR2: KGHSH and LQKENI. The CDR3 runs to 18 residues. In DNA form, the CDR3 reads TGTGCCAGCTCACCCCGCCCCGGGACAGGGGGTCGAGAAACTGAAGCTTTCTTT. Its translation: CASSPRPGTGGRETEAFF.

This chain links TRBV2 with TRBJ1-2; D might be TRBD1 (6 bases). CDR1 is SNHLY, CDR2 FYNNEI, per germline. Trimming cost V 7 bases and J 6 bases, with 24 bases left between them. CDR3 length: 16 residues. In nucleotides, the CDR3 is TGTGCCAGCATGTTCCCAGGGGCGAATTCAGGGGATGGCTACACCTTC. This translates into CASMFPGANSGDGYTF.

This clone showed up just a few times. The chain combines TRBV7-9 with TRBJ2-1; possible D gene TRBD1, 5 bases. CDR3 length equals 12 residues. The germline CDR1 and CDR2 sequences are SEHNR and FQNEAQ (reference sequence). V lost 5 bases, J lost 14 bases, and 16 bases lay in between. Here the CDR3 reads CASSQGISGEFF. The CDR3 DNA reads TGTGCCAGCAGCCAGGGTATTTCGGGTGAGTTCTTC.

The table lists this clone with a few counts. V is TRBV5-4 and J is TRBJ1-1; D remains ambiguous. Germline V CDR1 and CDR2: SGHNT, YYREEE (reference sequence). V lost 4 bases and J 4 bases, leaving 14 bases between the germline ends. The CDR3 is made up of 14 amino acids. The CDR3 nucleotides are TGTGCCAGCAGCCGCGTTCCAGCGGGCACTGAAGCTTTCTTT. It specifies CASSRVPAGTEAFF.

CDR3 DNA sequence: TGTGCCTGGAGTGCGAACGGACAGGTTCGGGAGACCCAGTACTTC. Its protein product is CAWSANGQVRETQYF. J is TRBJ2-5 and V is TRBV30; 7 positions agree with TRBD1. The junction had 10 bases not matched to a gene; V was cut back by 1 base and J by 5 bases. Germline V lookup: CDR1 GTSNPN, CDR2 SVGIG (reference sequence). CDR3 size: 15 residues.

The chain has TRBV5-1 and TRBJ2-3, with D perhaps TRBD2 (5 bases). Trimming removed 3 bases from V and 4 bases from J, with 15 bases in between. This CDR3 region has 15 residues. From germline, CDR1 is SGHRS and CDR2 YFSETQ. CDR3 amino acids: CASSSGMRSADTQYF. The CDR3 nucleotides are TGCGCCAGCAGCTCCGGGATGCGAAGCGCAGATACGCAGTATTTT.

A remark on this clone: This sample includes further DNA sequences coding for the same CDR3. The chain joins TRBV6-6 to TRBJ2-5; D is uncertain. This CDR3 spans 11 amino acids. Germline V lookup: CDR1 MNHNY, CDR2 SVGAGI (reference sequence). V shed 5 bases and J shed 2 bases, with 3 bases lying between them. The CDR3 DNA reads TGTGCCAGCAGTCCTCAAGAGACCCAGTACTTC. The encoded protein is CASSPQETQYF.

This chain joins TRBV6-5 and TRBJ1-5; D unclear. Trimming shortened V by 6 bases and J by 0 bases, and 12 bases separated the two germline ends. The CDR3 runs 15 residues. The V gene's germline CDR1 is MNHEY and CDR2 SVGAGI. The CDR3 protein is CASRTSLDSNQPQHF. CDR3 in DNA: TGTGCCAGCAGAACGAGCTTGGATAGCAATCAGCCCCAGCATTTT.

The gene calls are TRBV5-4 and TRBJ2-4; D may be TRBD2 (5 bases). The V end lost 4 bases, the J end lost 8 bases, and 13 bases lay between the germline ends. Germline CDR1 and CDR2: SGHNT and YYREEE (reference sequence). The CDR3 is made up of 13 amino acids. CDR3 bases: TGTGCCAGCAGCCGGGAAGGTGGAGACATTCAGTACTTC. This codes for CASSREGGDIQYF.

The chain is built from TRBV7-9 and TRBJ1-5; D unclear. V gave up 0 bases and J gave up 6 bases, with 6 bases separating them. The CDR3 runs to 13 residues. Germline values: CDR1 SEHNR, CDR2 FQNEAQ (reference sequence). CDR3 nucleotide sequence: TGTGCCAGCAGCTTAGCGACCTCTCAGCCCCAGCATTTT. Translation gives CASSLATSQPQHF.

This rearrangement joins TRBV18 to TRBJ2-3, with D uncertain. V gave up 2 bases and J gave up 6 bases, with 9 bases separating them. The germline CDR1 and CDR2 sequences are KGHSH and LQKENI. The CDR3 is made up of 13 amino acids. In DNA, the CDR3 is TGTGCCAGCTCACCATTATCCCTGGATACGCAGTATTTT. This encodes CASSPLSLDTQYF.

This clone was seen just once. CDR3 amino acids: CASRTGADTDTQYF. The CDR3 bases are TGCGCCAGCAGAACGGGGGCTGACACAGATACGCAGTATTTT. This chain links TRBV5-1 with TRBJ2-3, with D perhaps assigned TRBD1 or TRBD2 (6 bases each). The CDR3 consists of 14 residues. Trimming took off 5 bases at V and 2 bases at J, with 12 bases between the two ends. From germline, CDR1 is SGHRS and CDR2 YFSETQ.